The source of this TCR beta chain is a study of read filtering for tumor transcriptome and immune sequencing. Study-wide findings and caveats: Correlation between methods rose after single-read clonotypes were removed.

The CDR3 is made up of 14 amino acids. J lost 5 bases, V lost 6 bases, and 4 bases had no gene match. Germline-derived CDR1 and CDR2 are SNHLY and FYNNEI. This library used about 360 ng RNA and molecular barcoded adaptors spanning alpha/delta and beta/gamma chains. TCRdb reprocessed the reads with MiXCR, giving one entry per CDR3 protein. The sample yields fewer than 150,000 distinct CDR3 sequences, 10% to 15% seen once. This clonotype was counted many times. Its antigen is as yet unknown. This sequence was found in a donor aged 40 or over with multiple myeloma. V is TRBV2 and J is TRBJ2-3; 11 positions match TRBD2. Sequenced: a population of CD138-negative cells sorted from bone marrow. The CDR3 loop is CASRLAGVQDTQYF. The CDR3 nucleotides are TGTGCCAGCAGACTAGCGGGAGTCCAAGATACGCAGTATTTT.